The 27 T cell receptor beta chains given below trace back to one sample, sequenced in a study of regulatory T cells in long-lasting Graves disease. Regarding time point: newly diagnosed GD, antithyroid drugs for less than 3 months. The authors made the TCR library using RNA they extracted from PBMCs. Combining iRepertoire HTBI primers with Arm-PCR of CDR3 regions, the authors built TCR beta libraries. TCRdb called the multiplex PCR reads again in MiXCR, with one record for every CDR3 protein. This table holds roughly 360,000 distinct CDR3 sequences, approximately 12% found once. The same sample was also used in a study of T cells in Graves' hyperthyroidism and ophthalmopathy.

This specimen consisted of peripheral blood mononuclear cells (PBMCs), obtained at new diagnosis, from a patient treated with antithyroid drugs. Receptors originate from a woman aged 18-30 years with Graves disease.

This clonotype has more than one count but fewer than ten. The junction departs from the called germline gene at one end, perhaps through a read error. The chain has TRBV12-3 or TRBV12-4 and TRBJ1-3; no definite D call. The CDR3 is made up of 13 amino acids. The CDR3 sequence is CASSDQVGNTMYF. DNA of the CDR3: TGTGCCAGCAGCGACCAGGTTGGAAACACCATGTATTTT.

This clonotype was observed at least ten times. The V gene is TRBV18, the J gene TRBJ2-1; D tentatively reads TRBD1 or TRBD2 (5 bases each). The CDR3 runs to 16 residues. V lost 3 bases and J lost 0, with 12 bases in between. CDR1 is KGHSH and CDR2 is LQKENI in the germline V gene. The CDR3 nucleotides are TGTGCCAGCTCACCTACCGGGGCAAGCTCCTACAATGAGCAGTTCTTC. It is translated as CASSPTGASSYNEQFF.

This clonotype showed up many times. CDR3 in DNA: TGTGCCAGCAGCAAAGGACTAGGCTTGCGGCATAGCACAGATACGCAGTATTTT. This gives the protein CASSKGLGLRHSTDTQYF. This chain links TRBV27 with TRBJ2-3; 7 bases fit TRBD2. The CDR3 consists of 18 residues. Germline values: CDR1 MNHEY, CDR2 SMNVEV (reference sequence). Trimming cost V 6 bases and J 0 bases; bases outside gene matches: 15.

This clonotype was counted ten times or more. The chain joins TRBV13 to TRBJ1-4; D remains ambiguous. V shed 5 bases and J shed 8 bases, with 12 bases lying between them. The V gene's germline CDR1 is PRHDT and CDR2 FYEKMQ (reference sequence). The CDR3 is 13 amino acids. Written as DNA, the CDR3 is TGTGCCAGCAGCGCCGAACGAGGGGAAAAACTGTTTTTT. It encodes CASSAERGEKLFF.

At least ten counts were recorded for this clonotype. The chain recombines TRBV6-1 with TRBJ1-1; weak D call: TRBD1 (5 bases). Trimming took off 6 bases at V and 1 base at J, with 15 bases between the two ends. The CDR3 is 15 amino acids. In germline, CDR1 is MNHNS, CDR2 SASEGT. For the CDR3, the DNA is TGTGCCAGCAGAGATTTCGGGGGACGGAACACTGAAGCTTTCTTT. Translating it yields CASRDFGGRNTEAFF.

At least ten counts were recorded for this clonotype. The J gene is TRBJ2-5, the V gene TRBV18, with 7 bases that match TRBD1. CDR1 is KGHSH and CDR2 is LQKENI in the germline V gene. This CDR3 contains 14 residues. The trim removed 5 bases at V and 0 bases at J, leaving 3 bases unmatched. The CDR3 reads CASSDTGDQETQYF. CDR3 bases: TGTGCCAGCTCAGATACAGGGGACCAAGAGACCCAGTACTTC.

The table lists this clonotype with a few counts. The chain couples TRBV15 to TRBJ2-7; D perhaps matches TRBD2 (6 bases). V dropped 5 bases and J dropped 4 bases, with 15 bases sitting between them. Germline-derived CDR1 and CDR2 are LNHNV and YYDKDF (reference sequence). There are 14 residues in the CDR3. CDR3 residues: CATSPPGLNYEQYV. DNA for the CDR3: TGTGCCACCAGCCCGCCGGGACTCAATTACGAGCAGTACGTC.

This chain connects TRBV20-1 to TRBJ2-3; TRBD2 matches 11 bases. This CDR3 comprises 19 residues. Germline V CDR1 and CDR2: DFQATT, SNEGSKA (reference sequence). The V segment lost 5 bases and the J segment 3 bases; nucleotides outside the gene matches: 19. CDR3 loop: CSAPLGLAGGSVGTDTQYF. In DNA, the CDR3 is TGCAGTGCTCCGTTGGGCCTAGCGGGAGGTTCTGTCGGGACAGATACGCAGTATTTT.

This clonotype was detected ten times or more. The chain has TRBV7-2 and TRBJ2-7; 9 nucleotides line up with TRBD1. From germline, CDR1 is SGHTA and CDR2 FQGNSA. J lost 3 bases, V lost 5 bases, and 11 bases had no gene match. The length of the CDR3 is 16 residues. The CDR3 DNA reads as TGTGCCAGCAGCACCAGGCTAGGGACAGGGAGCTACGAGCAGTACTTC. Its translation: CASSTRLGTGSYEQYF.

Concerning this clonotype itself: A much larger clone differs by one base, so this may be a read error. The rearrangement uses TRBV27 and TRBJ1-5; TRBD1 aligns across 9 bases. After removal of 4 bases from V and 2 bases from J, the junction contained 0 bases not matched to a gene. Per the germline V gene, CDR1 is MNHEY and CDR2 is SMNVEV (reference sequence). CDR3 length equals 14 residues. As DNA, the CDR3 is TGTGCCAGCAGTTGGACAGGGGGCAATCAGCCCCAGCATTTT. Its protein is CASSWTGGNQPQHF.

This chain uses TRBV20-1 with TRBJ1-6; possible D gene TRBD1, 6 bases. The V end lost 1 base, the J end lost 8 bases, and 12 bases lay between the germline ends. The CDR3 loop spans 14 amino acids. CDR1 is DFQATT, CDR2 SNEGSKA, per germline (reference sequence). DNA of the CDR3: TGCAGTGCTAGAGTTAACAGGGCCTATTCACCCCTCCACTTT. Translation gives CSARVNRAYSPLHF.

This sequence joins TRBV6-1 and TRBJ1-5, with TRBD1 identical over 7 bases. CDR1 and CDR2 (germline): MNHNS, SASEGT. The CDR3 contains 13 residues. The trim removed 6 bases at V and 9 bases at J, leaving 8 bases unmatched. CDR3 sequence reads: CASSRDPGGPQHF. The CDR3 nucleotides are TGTGCCAGCAGCAGGGATCCAGGGGGGCCCCAGCATTTT.

A remark on this clonotype: This sequence may be a read error, since a much larger clone differs from it by one base. This chain uses TRBV6-1 with TRBJ1-2, with 8 nucleotides matching TRBD1. In germline, CDR1 is MNHNS, CDR2 SASEGT. This CDR3 has 13 residues. The junction had 11 bases not matched to a gene; V was cut back by 10 bases and J by 7 bases. Written as DNA, the CDR3 is TGTGCCATCGCCCTGGACAGGGAAAGTGGCTACACCTTC. Its protein product is CAIALDRESGYTF.

The gene calls are TRBV7-9 and TRBJ2-3; weak D call: TRBD1 (6 bases). The germline V gene has CDR1 SEHNR and CDR2 FQNEAQ (reference sequence). Trimming removed 5 bases at V and 4 bases at J, with 10 bases between. This CDR3 region has 13 residues. The CDR3 DNA reads as TGTGCCAGCAGCGTGGGGGCAGCAGATACGCAGTATTTT. Translation: CASSVGAADTQYF. Drawing the rest from reference TRBV7-9 and TRBJ2-3, the complete variable domain is DTGVSQNPRHKITKRGQNVTFRCDPISEHNRLYWYRQTLGQGPEFLTYFQNEAQLEKSRLLSDRFSAERPKGSFSTLEIQRTEQGDSAMYLCASSVGAADTQYFGPGTRLTVL.

A few counts support this clonotype. The rearrangement joins TRBV4-1 to TRBJ1-1; D is undetermined. The CDR3 length is 19 residues. Germline V gene data show CDR1 as MGHRA and CDR2 as YSYEKL. The germline V and J ends were trimmed by 1 base and 0 bases, with 21 bases remaining between them. The CDR3 spells CASSQVVRRLFSMNTEAFF. CDR3 coding DNA: TGCGCCAGCAGCCAAGTGGTACGTCGATTATTTTCAATGAACACTGAAGCTTTCTTT.

This clonotype appeared many times. The chain combines TRBV5-5 with TRBJ1-2; 7 nucleotides align to TRBD1. Germline CDR1 reads SGHKS; CDR2 reads YYEKEE (reference sequence). Germline trimming cut 0 bases from V and 4 bases from J; bases unmatched to any gene: 3. This CDR3 is 14 amino acids long. The CDR3 here is CASSLGRGIYGYTF. The CDR3 coding sequence is TGTGCCAGCAGCTTGGGCAGGGGGATCTATGGCTACACCTTC. Together with reference TRBV5-5 and TRBJ1-2, the CDR3 gives the full variable domain: DAGVTQSPTHLIKTRGQQVTLRCSPISGHKSVSWYQQVLGQGPQFIFQYYEKEERGRGNFPDRFSARQFPNYSSELNVNALLLGDSALYLCASSLGRGIYGYTFGSGTRLTVV.

This clonotype was detected many times. V is TRBV28 and J is TRBJ1-1, with D perhaps matching TRBD1 (6 bases). Trimming took 5 bases from V and 11 from J, leaving 15 bases between them. The CDR3 loop spans 12 amino acids. Germline loops: CDR1 MDHEN, CDR2 SYDVKM. CDR3 protein: CASSPYREKAFF. DNA of the CDR3: TGTGCCAGCAGTCCCTACAGGGAAAAGGCTTTCTTT.

This clonotype was counted between two and nine times. The chain links TRBV20-1 to TRBJ1-5; D remains unclear. Germline assignment: CDR1 DFQATT and CDR2 SNEGSKA (reference sequence). The V end was cut by 3 bases, the J end by 5 bases, with 11 bases between. This CDR3 has 13 amino acids. The CDR3 DNA reads TGCAGTGCTAGGGTCACCCGGGATCAGCCCCAGCATTTT. Its protein product is CSARVTRDQPQHF.

Ten or more counts support this clonotype. V usage is TRBV4-3 and J usage is TRBJ2-7; 10 positions agree with TRBD1. V dropped 2 bases and J dropped 3; count of bases not matched to a gene: 7. The CDR3 spans 16 residues. Germline V gene lookup returns CDR1 LGHNA and CDR2 YSLEER. CDR3 coding DNA: TGCGCCAGCAGCCAACTTGCGACAGGGGGCCTCTACGAGCAGTACTTC. It encodes CASSQLATGGLYEQYF.

This clonotype has a count of ten or more. V is TRBV28 and J is TRBJ1-2; D remains unclear. V was clipped by 4 bases and J by 5 bases, with 11 bases between them. Germline V CDR1 and CDR2: MDHEN, SYDVKM. The CDR3 is made up of 13 amino acids. DNA of the CDR3: TGTGCCAGCAGTTCCACAGCTTTTTATGGCTACACCTTC. Translated: CASSSTAFYGYTF.

This clonotype appeared many times. The chain uses TRBV7-2 and TRBJ1-2; D is ambiguous. Germline V gene lookup returns CDR1 SGHTA and CDR2 FQGNSA. This CDR3 comprises 15 residues. Trimming shortened V by 2 bases and J by 1 base, and 11 bases separated the two germline ends. The CDR3 DNA reads as TGTGCCAGCAGCTTACGCGAGAGCGATAACTATGGCTACACCTTC. Translated: CASSLRESDNYGYTF.

In this sample, this clonotype turned up many times. V and J are TRBV6-1 and TRBJ2-1; the match to TRBD1 covers 10 bases. Germline trimming cut 7 bases from V and 2 bases from J; bases unmatched to any gene: 2. The length of the CDR3 is 14 residues. The germline CDR1 and CDR2 sequences are MNHNS and SASEGT. This chain's CDR3 is CASKTGGAYNEQFF. For the CDR3, the DNA is TGTGCCAGCAAGACAGGGGGCGCCTACAATGAGCAGTTCTTC.

This clonotype was picked up many times. J is TRBJ1-1 and V is TRBV5-1, with no clear D. V lost 1 base, J lost 7 bases, and 11 bases lay in between. The germline gives CDR1 SGHRS, CDR2 YFSETQ. This CDR3 contains 13 residues. CDR3 coding DNA: TGCGCCAGCAGCTTGACCGAAGGTTTTGAAGCTTTCTTT. Translating it yields CASSLTEGFEAFF.

This rearrangement joins TRBV10-3 to TRBJ2-1; 9 nucleotides line up with TRBD2. The CDR3 is 19 amino acids. Trimming took 4 bases from V and 2 from J; bases not matched to a gene: 15. Germline CDR1 is ENHRY and CDR2 is SYGVKD. This chain's CDR3 is CAISGGGRFSGSTYNEQFF. The CDR3 DNA reads TGTGCCATCAGTGGGGGGGGGCGTTTTAGCGGGAGCACCTACAATGAGCAGTTCTTC.

This clonotype was counted ten times or more. V is TRBV7-8 and J is TRBJ2-7; D remains unclear. The CDR3 length is 15 residues. V lost 1 base and J lost 2, with 12 bases in between. The germline CDR1 and CDR2 sequences are SGHVS and FQNEAQ. The CDR3 region has the DNA TGTGCCAGCAGCTTAGAGGGATGGGCAACCTACGAGCAGTACTTC. Translation: CASSLEGWATYEQYF. Full variable domain (outside the CDR3, taken from reference TRBV7-8 and TRBJ2-7): GAGVSQSPRYKVAKRGQDVALRCDPISGHVSLFWYQQALGQGPEFLTYFQNEAQLDKSGLPSDRFFAERPEGSVSTLKIQRTQQEDSAVYLCASSLEGWATYEQYFGPGTRLTVT.

This clonotype was seen repeatedly, ten times or more. This chain links TRBV7-9 with TRBJ2-2; 11 nucleotides match TRBD2. This CDR3 is built from 17 residues. Per the germline V gene, CDR1 is SEHNR and CDR2 is FQNEAQ (reference sequence). J was trimmed by 5 bases and V by 3 bases; bases with no gene match: 8. The CDR3 protein is CASSFTSGRLSTGELFF. CDR3 in DNA: TGTGCCAGCAGCTTTACTAGCGGGAGATTAAGTACCGGGGAGCTGTTTTTT.

This clonotype was seen at least ten times. The CDR3 is CASRGGPDTGELFF. Written as DNA, the CDR3 is TGTGCCAGCAGGGGAGGGCCGGACACCGGGGAGCTGTTTTTT. The V gene is TRBV7-3, the J gene TRBJ2-2; 7 bases are a match to TRBD2. Germline loops: CDR1 SGHTA, CDR2 FQGTGA. The CDR3 loop spans 14 amino acids. Trimming took 6 bases from V and 3 from J; bases not matched to a gene: 4.